Ten or more counts support the clone carrying this TCR beta chain. As yet, its antigen is unknown. The sample is drawn from a study of T cells after yellow fever vaccination. Broader study findings: Most primary-vaccination clones reappeared after the booster (approximately 97% CD4, roughly 90% CD8).

Via MiXCR, TCRdb re-called the 5' RACE reads, giving one row per CDR3 protein. The sample includes a few hundred thousand distinct CDR3 sequences, around 10% of them seen just once. The V gene's germline CDR1 is ENHRY and CDR2 SYGVKD. CDR3 size: 14 residues. Trimming took 8 bases from V and 1 from J; bases not matched to a gene: 4. The starting material was CD4+ T cells sorted from PBMCs, obtained 5 days after the yellow fever booster vaccination. The clonotype comes from a man aged 18 to 29 who received the YFV17D yellow fever vaccine. The chain joins TRBV10-3 to TRBJ2-3; 9 bases are shared with TRBD1. The CDR3 DNA follows: TGTGCCATCTGGACAGGGGTTCGCACAGATACGCAGTATTTT. Its protein product is CAIWTGVRTDTQYF.